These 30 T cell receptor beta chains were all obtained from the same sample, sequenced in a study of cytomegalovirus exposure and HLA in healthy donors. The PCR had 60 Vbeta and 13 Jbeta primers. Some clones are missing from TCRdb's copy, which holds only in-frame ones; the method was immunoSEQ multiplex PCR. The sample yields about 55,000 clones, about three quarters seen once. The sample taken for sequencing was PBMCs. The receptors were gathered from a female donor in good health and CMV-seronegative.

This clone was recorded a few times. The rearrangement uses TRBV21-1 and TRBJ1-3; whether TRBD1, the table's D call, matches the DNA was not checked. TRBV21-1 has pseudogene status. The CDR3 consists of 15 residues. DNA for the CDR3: TGTGCCAGCAGCAAAGCGGGACAGGGGGGAAACACCATATATTTT. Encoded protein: CASSKAGQGGNTIYF.

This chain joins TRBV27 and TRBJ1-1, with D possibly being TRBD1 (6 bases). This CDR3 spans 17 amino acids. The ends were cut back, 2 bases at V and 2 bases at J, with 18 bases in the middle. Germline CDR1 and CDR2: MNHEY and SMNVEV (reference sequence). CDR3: CASSLGGALSSNTEAFF. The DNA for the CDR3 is TGTGCCAGCAGTTTAGGGGGGGCCCTCTCCTCTAACACTGAAGCTTTCTTT.

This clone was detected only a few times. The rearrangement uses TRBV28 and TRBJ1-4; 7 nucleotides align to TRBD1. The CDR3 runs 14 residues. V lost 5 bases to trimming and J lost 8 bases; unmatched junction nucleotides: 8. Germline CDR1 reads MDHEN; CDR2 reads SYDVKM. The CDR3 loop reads CASSPGTVGEKLFF. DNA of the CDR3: TGTGCCAGCAGTCCCGGGACAGTCGGCGAAAAACTGTTTTTT.

The CDR3 sequence is CASSSQGGNQPQHF. CDR3 coding DNA: TGTGCCAGCAGTTCACAGGGAGGCAATCAGCCCCAGCATTTT. This chain joins TRBV27 and TRBJ1-5; D possibly corresponds to TRBD1 (6 bases). Trimming removed 4 bases at V and 2 bases at J, with 9 bases between. CDR3 length: 14 residues. Germline CDR1 and CDR2: MNHEY and SMNVEV (reference sequence).

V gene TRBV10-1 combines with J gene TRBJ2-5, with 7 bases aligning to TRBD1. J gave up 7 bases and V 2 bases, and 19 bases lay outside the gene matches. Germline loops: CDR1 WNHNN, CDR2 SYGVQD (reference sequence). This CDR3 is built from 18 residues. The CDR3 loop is CASSENCNDRAHAGTQYF. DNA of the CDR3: TGCGCCAGCAGTGAGAACTGCAACGACAGGGCGCATGCGGGGACCCAGTACTTC.

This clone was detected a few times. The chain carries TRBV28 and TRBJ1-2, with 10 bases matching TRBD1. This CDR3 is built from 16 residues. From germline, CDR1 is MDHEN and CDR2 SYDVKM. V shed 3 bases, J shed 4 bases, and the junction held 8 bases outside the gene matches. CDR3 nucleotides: TGTGCCAGCAGTTTGATGGGGACAGGGGCACTCTATGGCTACACCTTC. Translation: CASSLMGTGALYGYTF.

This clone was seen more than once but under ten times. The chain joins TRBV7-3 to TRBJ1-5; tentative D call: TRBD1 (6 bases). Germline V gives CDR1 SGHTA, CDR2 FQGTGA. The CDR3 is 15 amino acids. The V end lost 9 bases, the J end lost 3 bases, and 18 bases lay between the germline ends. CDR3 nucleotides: TGTGCCAGAATCTCCCAGGGGTTTCCCAATCAGCCCCAGCATTTT. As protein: CARISQGFPNQPQHF. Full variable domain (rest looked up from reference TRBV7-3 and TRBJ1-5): GAGVSQTPSNKVTEKGKYVELRCDPISGHTALYWYRQSLGQGPEFLIYFQGTGAADDSGLPNDRFFAVRPEGSVSTLKIQRTERGDSAVYLCARISQGFPNQPQHFGDGTRLSIL.

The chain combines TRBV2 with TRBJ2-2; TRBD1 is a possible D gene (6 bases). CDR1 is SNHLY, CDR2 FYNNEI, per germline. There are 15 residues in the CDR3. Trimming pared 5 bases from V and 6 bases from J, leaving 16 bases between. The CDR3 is CASSHGQISPGELFF. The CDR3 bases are TGTGCCAGCAGTCATGGACAGATCTCACCCGGGGAGCTGTTTTTT.

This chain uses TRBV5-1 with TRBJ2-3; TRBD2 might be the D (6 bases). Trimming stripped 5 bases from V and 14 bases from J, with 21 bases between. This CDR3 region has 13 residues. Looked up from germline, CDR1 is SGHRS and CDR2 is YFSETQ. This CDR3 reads CASRLTGTQVRYF. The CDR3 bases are TGCGCCAGCAGACTGACCGGGACTCAAGTACGGTATTTT.

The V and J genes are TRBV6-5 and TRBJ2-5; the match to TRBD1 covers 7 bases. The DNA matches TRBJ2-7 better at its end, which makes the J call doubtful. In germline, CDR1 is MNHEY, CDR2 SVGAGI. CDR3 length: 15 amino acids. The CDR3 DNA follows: TGTGCCAGCAGTTACGGGACAGATGCTACCTACGAGCAGTACTTC. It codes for CASSYGTDATYEQYF.

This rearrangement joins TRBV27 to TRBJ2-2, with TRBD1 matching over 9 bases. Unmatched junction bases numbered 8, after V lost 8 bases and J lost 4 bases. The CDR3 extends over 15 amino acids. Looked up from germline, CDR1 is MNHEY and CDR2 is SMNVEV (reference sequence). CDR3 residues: CASGDYRGPTGELFF. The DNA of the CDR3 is TGTGCCAGCGGGGACTACAGGGGGCCCACCGGGGAGCTGTTTTTT.

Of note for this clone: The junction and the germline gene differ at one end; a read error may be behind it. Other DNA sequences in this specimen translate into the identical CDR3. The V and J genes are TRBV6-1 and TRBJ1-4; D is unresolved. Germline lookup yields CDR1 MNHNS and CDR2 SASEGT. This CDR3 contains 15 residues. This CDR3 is CASSEVRATNEKLFF. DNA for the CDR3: TGTGCCAGCAGTGAAGTGAGGGCCACTAATGAAAAACTGTTCTTT.

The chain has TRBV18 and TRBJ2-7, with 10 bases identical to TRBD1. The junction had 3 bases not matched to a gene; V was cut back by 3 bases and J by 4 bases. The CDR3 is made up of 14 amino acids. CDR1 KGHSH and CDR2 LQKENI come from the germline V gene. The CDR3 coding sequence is TGTGCCAGCTCACCCGGGACAGGGGAATACGAGCAGTACTTC. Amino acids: CASSPGTGEYEQYF.

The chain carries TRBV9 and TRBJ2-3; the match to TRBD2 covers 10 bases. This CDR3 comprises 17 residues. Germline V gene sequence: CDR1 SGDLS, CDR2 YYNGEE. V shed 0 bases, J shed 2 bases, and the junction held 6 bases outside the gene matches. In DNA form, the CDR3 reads TGTGCCAGCAGCGTAGCCGGTAGCGGGGGGTCCACAGATACGCAGTATTTT. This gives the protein CASSVAGSGGSTDTQYF.

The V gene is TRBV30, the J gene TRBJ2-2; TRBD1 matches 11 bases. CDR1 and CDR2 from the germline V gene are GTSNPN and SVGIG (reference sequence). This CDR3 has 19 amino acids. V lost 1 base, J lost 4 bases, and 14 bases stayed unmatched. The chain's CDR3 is CAWSATRTGGVTSTGELFF. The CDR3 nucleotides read TGTGCCTGGAGTGCAACCCGGACAGGGGGCGTCACTTCCACCGGGGAGCTGTTTTTT.

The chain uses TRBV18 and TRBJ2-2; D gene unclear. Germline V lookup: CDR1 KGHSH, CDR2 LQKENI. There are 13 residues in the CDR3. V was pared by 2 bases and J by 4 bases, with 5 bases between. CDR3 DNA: TGTGCCAGCTCACCAGTGAGCACCGGGGAGCTGTTTTTT. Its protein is CASSPVSTGELFF.

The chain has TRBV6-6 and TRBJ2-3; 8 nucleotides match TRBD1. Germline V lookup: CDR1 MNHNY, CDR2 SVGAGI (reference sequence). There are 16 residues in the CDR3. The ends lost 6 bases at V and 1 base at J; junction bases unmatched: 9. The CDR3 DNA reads TGTGCCAGCAGACCCAGACAGGGGTCCCGCACAGATACGCAGTATTTT. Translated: CASRPRQGSRTDTQYF.

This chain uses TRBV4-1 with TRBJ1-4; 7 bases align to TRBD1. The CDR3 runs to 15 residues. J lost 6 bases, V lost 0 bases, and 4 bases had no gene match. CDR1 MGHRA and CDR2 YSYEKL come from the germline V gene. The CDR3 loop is CASSQDGQADEKLFF. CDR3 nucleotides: TGCGCCAGCAGCCAAGACGGACAGGCGGATGAAAAACTGTTTTTT.

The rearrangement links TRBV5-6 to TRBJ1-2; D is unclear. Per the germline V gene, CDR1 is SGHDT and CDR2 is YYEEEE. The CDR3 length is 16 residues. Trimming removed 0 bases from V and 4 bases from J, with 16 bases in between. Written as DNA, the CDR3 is TGTGCCAGCAGCTTGGAGCCATATCGCTGGAGCTATGGCTACACCTTC. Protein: CASSLEPYRWSYGYTF. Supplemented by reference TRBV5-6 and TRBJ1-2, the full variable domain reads DAGVTQSPTHLIKTRGQQVTLRCSPKSGHDTVSWYQQALGQGPQFIFQYYEEEERQRGNFPDRFSGHQFPNYSSELNVNALLLGDSALYLCASSLEPYRWSYGYTFGSGTRLTVV.

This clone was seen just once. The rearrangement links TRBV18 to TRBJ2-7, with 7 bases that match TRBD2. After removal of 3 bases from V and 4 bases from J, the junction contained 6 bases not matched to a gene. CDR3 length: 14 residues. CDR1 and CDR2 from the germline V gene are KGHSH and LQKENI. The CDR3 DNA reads TGTGCCAGCTCACCTGCGGGAGAAGGGTACGAGCAGTACTTC. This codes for CASSPAGEGYEQYF.

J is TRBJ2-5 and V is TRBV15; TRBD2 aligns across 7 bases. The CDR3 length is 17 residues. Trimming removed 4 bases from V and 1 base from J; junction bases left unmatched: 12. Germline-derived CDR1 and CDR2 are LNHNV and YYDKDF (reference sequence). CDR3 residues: CATSTPRRLAAQETQYF. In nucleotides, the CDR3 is TGTGCCACCAGCACTCCCAGACGACTAGCAGCCCAAGAGACCCAGTACTTC.

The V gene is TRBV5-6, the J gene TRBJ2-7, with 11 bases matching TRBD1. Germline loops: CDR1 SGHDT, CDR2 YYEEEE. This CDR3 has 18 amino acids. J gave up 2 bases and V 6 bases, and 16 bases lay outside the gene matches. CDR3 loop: CASTVPGQGGRGTYEQYF. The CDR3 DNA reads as TGTGCCAGCACCGTCCCGGGACAGGGGGGCCGGGGAACCTACGAGCAGTACTTC.

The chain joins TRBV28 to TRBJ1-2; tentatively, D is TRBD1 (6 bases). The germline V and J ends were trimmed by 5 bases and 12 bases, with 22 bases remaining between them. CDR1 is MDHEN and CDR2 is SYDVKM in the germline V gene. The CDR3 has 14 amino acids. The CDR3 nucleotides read TGTGCCAGCAGTGACGGCCGACAGGACTCCCAACACACCTTC. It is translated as CASSDGRQDSQHTF.

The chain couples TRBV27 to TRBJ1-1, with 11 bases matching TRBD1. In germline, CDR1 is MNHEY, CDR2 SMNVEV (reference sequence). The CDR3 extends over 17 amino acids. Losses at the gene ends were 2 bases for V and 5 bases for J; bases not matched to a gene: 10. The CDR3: CASSLRGTGGSITEAFF. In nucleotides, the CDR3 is TGTGCCAGCAGTTTAAGGGGGACAGGGGGATCGATTACTGAAGCTTTCTTT.

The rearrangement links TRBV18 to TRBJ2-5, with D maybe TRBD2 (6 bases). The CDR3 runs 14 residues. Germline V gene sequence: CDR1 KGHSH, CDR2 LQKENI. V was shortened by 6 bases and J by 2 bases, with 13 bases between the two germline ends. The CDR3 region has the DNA TGTGCCAGCTCTCCAGGGACTCAGCAAGAGACCCAGTACTTC. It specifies CASSPGTQQETQYF.

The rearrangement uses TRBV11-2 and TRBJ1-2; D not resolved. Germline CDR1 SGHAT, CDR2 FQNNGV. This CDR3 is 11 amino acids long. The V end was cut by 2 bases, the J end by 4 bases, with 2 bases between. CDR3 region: CASSLLYGYTF. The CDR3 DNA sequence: TGTGCCAGCAGCTTACTCTATGGCTACACCTTC.

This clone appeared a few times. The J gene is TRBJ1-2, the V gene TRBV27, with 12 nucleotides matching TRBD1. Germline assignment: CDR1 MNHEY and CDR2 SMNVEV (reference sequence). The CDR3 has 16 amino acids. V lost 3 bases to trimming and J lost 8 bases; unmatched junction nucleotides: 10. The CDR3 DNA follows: TGTGCCAGCAGTTTCGGGACAGGGGGCCCACTTGGCGGCTACACCTTC. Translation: CASSFGTGGPLGGYTF.

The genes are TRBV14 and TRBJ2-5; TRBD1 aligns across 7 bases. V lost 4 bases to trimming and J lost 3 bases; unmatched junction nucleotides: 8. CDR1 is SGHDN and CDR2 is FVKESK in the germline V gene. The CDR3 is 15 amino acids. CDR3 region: CASSRQTGIEETQYF. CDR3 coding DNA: TGTGCCAGCAGCCGTCAGACAGGGATCGAAGAGACCCAGTACTTC.

The CDR3 here is CASRYGDRGYEQYF. CDR3 coding DNA: TGTGCCAGCAGGTATGGGGACAGGGGCTACGAGCAGTACTTC. The rearrangement uses TRBV6-6 and TRBJ2-7, with 10 positions matching TRBD1. This CDR3 comprises 14 residues. Germline assignment: CDR1 MNHNY and CDR2 SVGAGI (reference sequence). J lost 3 bases, V lost 6 bases, and 5 bases had no gene match.

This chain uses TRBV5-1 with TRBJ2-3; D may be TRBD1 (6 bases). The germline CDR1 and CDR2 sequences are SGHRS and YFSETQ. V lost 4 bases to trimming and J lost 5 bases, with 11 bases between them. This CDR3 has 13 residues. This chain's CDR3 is CASSVAGEDTQYF. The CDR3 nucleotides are TGCGCCAGCAGCGTTGCAGGGGAAGATACGCAGTATTTT.